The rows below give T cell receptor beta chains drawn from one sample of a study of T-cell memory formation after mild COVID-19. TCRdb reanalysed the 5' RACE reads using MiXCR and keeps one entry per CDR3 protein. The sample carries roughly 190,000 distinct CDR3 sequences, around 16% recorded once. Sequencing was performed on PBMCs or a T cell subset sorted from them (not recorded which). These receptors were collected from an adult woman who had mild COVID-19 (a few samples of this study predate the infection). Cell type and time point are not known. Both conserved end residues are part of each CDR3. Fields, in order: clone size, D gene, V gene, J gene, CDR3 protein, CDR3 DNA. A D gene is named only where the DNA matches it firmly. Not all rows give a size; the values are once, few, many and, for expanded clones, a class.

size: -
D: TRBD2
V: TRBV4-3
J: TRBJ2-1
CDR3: CASSQELAGYNEQFF
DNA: TGCGCCAGCAGCCAAGAATTAGCGGGTTACAATGAGCAGTTCTTC

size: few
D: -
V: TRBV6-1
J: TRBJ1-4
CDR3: CASTSLDATNEKLFF
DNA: TGTGCCAGCACCTCATTGGACGCAACTAATGAAAAACTGTTTTTT

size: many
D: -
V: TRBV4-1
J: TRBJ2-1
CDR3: CASSSIDKYNEQFF
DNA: TGCGCCAGCAGCTCCATCGACAAATACAATGAGCAGTTCTTC

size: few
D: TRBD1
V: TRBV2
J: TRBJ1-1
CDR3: CASHRGLTEAFF
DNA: TGTGCCAGCCACAGGGGGCTCACTGAAGCTTTCTTT

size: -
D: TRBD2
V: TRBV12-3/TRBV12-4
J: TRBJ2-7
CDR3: CASSLRVSGLAGGSTYEQYF
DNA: TGTGCCAGCAGTTTAAGGGTCTCGGGACTAGCGGGGGGTAGTACCTACGAGCAGTACTTC

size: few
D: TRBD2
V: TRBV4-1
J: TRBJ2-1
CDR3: CASSQKLAGEGYNEQFF
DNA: TGCGCCAGCAGCCAGAAGCTAGCGGGAGAGGGCTACAATGAGCAGTTCTTC

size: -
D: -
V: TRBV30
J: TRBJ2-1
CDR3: CAWSVLGTSSYNEQFF
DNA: TGTGCCTGGAGTGTATTGGGGACAAGCTCCTACAATGAGCAGTTCTTC

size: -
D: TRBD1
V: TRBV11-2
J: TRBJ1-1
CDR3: CASSRQGGGAEAFF
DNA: TGTGCCAGCAGCAGACAGGGGGGAGGGGCTGAAGCTTTCTTT

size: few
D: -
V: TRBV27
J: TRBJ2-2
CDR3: CASRQGNTGELFF
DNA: TGTGCCAGCAGACAGGGGAACACCGGGGAGCTGTTTTTT

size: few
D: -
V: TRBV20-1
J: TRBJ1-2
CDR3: CSASGTTNYGYTF
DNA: TGCAGTGCCAGCGGGACGACCAACTATGGCTACACCTTC

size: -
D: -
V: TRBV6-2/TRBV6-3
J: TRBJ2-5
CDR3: CASSYGGTAQETQYF
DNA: TGTGCCAGCAGTTACGGGGGGACGGCTCAAGAGACCCAGTACTTC

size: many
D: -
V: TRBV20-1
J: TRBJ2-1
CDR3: CSAFPSVYNEQFF
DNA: TGCAGTGCTTTCCCTTCTGTATACAATGAGCAGTTCTTC

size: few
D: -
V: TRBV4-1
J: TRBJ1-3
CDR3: CASSQGRQSSGNTIYF
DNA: TGCGCCAGCAGCCAAGGCCGCCAGTCCTCTGGAAACACCATATATTTT

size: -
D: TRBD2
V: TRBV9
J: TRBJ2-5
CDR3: CASSVSGTRRETQYF
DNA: TGTGCCAGCAGCGTTAGCGGGACCAGGAGGGAGACCCAGTACTTC

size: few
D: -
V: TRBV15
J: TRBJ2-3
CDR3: CATSRDPPPNTDTQYF
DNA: TGTGCCACCAGCAGAGATCCCCCACCTAACACAGATACGCAGTATTTT

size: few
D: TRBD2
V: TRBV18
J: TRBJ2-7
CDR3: CASSQASGPSSSYEQYF
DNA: TGTGCCAGCTCACAAGCTAGCGGGCCATCGAGCTCCTACGAGCAGTACTTC

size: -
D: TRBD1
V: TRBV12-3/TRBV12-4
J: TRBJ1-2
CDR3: CASSFRVTGGARRNYGYTF
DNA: TGTGCCAGCAGTTTTCGGGTGACAGGGGGCGCGAGGAGGAACTATGGCTACACCTTC

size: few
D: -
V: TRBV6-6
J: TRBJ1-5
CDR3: CASSYGAGSNQPQHF
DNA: TGTGCCAGCAGTTACGGGGCCGGTAGCAATCAGCCCCAGCATTTT

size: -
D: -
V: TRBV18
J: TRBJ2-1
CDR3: CASSPQGEQFF
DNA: TGTGCCAGCTCACCACAGGGAGAGCAGTTCTTC

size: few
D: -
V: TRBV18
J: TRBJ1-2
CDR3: CASSSPGLGYTF
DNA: TGTGCCAGCTCATCTCCCGGGCTTGGCTACACCTTC

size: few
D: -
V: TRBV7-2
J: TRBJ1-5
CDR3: CASSLMGSNQPQHF
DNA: TGTGCCAGCAGCTTAATGGGTAGCAATCAGCCCCAGCATTTT

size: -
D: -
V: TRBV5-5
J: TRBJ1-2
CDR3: CASSLRADYTF
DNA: TGTGCCAGCAGCTTACGCGCGGACTACACCTTC

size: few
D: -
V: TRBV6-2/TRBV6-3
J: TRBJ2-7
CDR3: CASRSRDLRGQYF
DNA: TGTGCCAGCAGGAGTCGGGACTTACGTGGGCAGTACTTC

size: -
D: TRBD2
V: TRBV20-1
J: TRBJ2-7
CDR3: CSAPPFSGSYEQYF
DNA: TGCAGTGCTCCTCCATTTAGCGGGAGCTACGAGCAGTACTTC

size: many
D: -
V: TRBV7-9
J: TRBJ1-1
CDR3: CASRPMGRVNTEAFF
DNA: TGTGCCAGCAGGCCCATGGGGCGAGTGAACACTGAAGCTTTCTTT

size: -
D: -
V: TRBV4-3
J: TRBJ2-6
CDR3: CASSQDSPSGANVLTF
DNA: TGCGCCAGCAGCCAGGACAGTCCCTCTGGGGCCAACGTCCTGACTTTC

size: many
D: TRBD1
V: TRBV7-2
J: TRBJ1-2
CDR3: CASRRRGGGDYGYTF
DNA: TGTGCCAGCAGACGAAGGGGAGGGGGCGACTATGGCTACACCTTC

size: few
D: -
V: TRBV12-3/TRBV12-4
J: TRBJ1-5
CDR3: CASSTSPGGQPQHF
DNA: TGTGCCAGCTCGACATCCCCGGGAGGTCAGCCCCAGCATTTT

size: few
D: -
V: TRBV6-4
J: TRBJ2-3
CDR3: CASSEARGIGTDTQYF
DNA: TGTGCCAGCAGTGAGGCGAGGGGGATCGGCACAGATACGCAGTATTTT